This TCR beta chain was sequenced during a study of identical twins. TCRdb itself ran the 5' RACE reads through MiXCR, one entry per CDR3 protein. The sample contains approximately 590,000 distinct CDR3 sequences, around a tenth of which appear only once. This clonotype was found a few times. CDR1 and CDR2 (germline): LGHNA, YNFKEQ. The V end lost 1 base, the J end lost 3 bases, and 12 bases lay between the germline ends. This CDR3 has 16 residues. This sample was also put to use in a study of yellow fever vaccine responses in identical twins.

The genes are TRBV4-2 and TRBJ2-2; D is perhaps TRBD2 (5 bases). The sample taken for sequencing was PBMCs. The receptor's source is a woman younger than 30 in good health. The CDR3 protein is CASSQVASLDTGELFF. Written as DNA, the CDR3 is TGTGCCAGCAGCCAAGTTGCTAGCCTCGACACCGGGGAGCTGTTTTTT.